The present T cell receptor (beta chain) was sequenced within a study of T-cell memory formation after mild COVID-19. Study overall: Among the donors, TCR clusters were largely specific to each donor.

The CDR3 is 17 residues long. V dropped 4 bases and J dropped 4 bases, with 23 bases sitting between them. Per germline, CDR1 SGDLS and CDR2 YYNGEE. The 5'RACE method, run with constant-segment primers, produced TCR alpha and TCR beta cDNA libraries (carrying sample barcodes and UMIs). MiXCR, run by TCRdb on the 5' RACE reads, gives a single entry per CDR3 protein. The sample records some 300,000 distinct CDR3 sequences, 20% to 25% being singletons. There are a few counts of this clonotype. Its antigen is currently unknown. Study results and caveats: Specificity for SARS-CoV-2 was not confirmed among the second-wave clones peaking on day 37. Later expanders leaned toward CD4+, whereas clones contracting from day 15 to 85 were balanced CD4/CD8.

Sequenced sample: PBMCs or a T cell subset sorted from them (not recorded which). The receptor comes from a man aged 18 to 30 who had mild COVID-19 (a few samples of this study predate the infection). Cell type and time point are not known. This chain uses TRBV9 with TRBJ1-2, with D perhaps matching TRBD1 (6 bases). The CDR3 loop reads CASSLVPEGVTVYGYTF. CDR3 nucleotide sequence: TGTGCCAGCAGCCTAGTCCCAGAGGGGGTTACCGTCTATGGCTACACCTTC. The whole variable domain, remainder taken from reference TRBV9 and TRBJ1-2, is DSGVTQTPKHLITATGQRVTLRCSPRSGDLSVYWYQQSLDQGLQFLIQYYNGEERAKGNILERFSAQQFPDLHSELNLSSLELGDSALYFCASSLVPEGVTVYGYTFGSGTRLTVV.